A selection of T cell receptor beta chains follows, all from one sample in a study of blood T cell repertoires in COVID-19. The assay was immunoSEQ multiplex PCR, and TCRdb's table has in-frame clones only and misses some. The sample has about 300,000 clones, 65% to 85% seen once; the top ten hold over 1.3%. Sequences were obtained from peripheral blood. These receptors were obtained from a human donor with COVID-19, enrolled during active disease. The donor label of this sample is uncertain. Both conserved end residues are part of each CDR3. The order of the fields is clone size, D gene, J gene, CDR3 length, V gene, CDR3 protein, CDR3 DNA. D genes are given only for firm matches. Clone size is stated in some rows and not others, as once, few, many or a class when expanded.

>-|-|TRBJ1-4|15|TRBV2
CASSGTPATNEKLFF
TGTGCCAGCAGCGGGACACCCGCAACTAATGAAAAACTGTTTTTT
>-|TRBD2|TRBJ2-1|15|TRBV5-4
CASSLGLAGGQEQFF
TGTGCCAGCAGCCTAGGACTAGCGGGAGGCCAAGAGCAGTTCTTC
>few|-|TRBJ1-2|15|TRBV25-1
CASSGDSRANYGYTF
TGTGCCAGCAGTGGGGACTCTCGAGCTAACTATGGCTACACCTTC
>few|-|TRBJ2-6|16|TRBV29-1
CSVGGEASSGANVLTF
TGCAGCGTTGGGGGGGAGGCAAGCTCTGGGGCCAACGTCCTGACTTTC
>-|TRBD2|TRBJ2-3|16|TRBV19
CASSVTLADAPDTQYF
TGTGCCAGTAGTGTCACCCTAGCGGACGCCCCAGATACGCAGTATTTT
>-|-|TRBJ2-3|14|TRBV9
CASSVTVITDTQYF
TGTGCCAGCAGCGTGACAGTAATCACAGATACGCAGTATTTT
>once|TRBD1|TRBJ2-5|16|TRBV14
CASSQVRTGGFETQYF
TGTGCCAGCAGCCAAGTCCGGACAGGGGGATTTGAGACCCAGTACTTC
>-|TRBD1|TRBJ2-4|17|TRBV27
CASSLFAGTGGVNIQYF
TGTGCCAGCAGTCTTTTCGCCGGGACAGGGGGTGTGAACATTCAGTACTTC
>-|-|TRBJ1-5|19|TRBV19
CASSIDHGWDTVINQPQHF
TGTGCCAGTAGTATAGATCATGGTTGGGACACCGTTATCAATCAGCCCCAGCATTTT
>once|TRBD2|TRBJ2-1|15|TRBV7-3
CASRLTSGRATEQFF
TGTGCCAGCAGGCTCACTAGCGGGAGGGCCACTGAGCAGTTCTTC
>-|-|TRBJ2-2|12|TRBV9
CASSGTAGELFF
TGTGCCAGCAGCGGGACAGCCGGGGAGCTGTTTTTT
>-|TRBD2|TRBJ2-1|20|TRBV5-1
CASSLALAGGPGSSYNEQFF
TGCGCCAGCAGCTTGGCCCTAGCGGGAGGGCCCGGAAGCTCCTACAATGAGCAGTTCTTC
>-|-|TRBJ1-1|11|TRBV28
CASSSERRVLF
TGTGCCAGCAGCTCCGAACGTCGGGTGCTCTTT
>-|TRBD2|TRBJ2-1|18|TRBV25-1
CASSEYSTQRGVYNEQFF
TGTGCCAGCAGTGAATATTCCACCCAGCGGGGGGTGTACAATGAGCAGTTCTTC
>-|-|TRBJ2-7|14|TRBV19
CASRWTVDSYEQYF
TGTGCCAGTCGGTGGACAGTCGACTCCTACGAGCAGTACTTC
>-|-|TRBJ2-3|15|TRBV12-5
CASGLVVLGTDTQYF
TGTGCTAGTGGTTTGGTAGTACTCGGCACAGATACGCAGTATTTT
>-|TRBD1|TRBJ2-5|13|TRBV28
CASSPTGRETQYF
TGTGCCAGCAGTCCGACAGGGCGGGAGACCCAGTACTTC
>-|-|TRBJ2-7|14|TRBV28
CASSFFPGTYEQYF
TGTGCCAGCAGTTTTTTCCCGGGGACCTACGAGCAGTACTTC
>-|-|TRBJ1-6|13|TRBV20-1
CSASAGYNSPLHF
TGCAGTGCTAGTGCAGGATATAATTCACCCCTCCACTTT
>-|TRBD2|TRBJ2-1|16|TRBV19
CASSFGTSGPYNEQFF
TGTGCCAGTAGCTTCGGGACTAGCGGACCCTACAATGAGCAGTTCTTC
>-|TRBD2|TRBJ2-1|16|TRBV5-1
CASSSKTSQINNEQFF
TGCGCCAGCAGCTCAAAGACTAGCCAGATAAACAATGAGCAGTTCTTC
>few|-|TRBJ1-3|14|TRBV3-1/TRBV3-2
CASRPRGFGNTIYF
TGTGCCAGCAGACCGCGGGGATTTGGAAACACCATATATTTT
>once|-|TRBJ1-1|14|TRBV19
CASSMRELNTEAFF
TGTGCCAGTAGTATGAGGGAATTGAACACTGAAGCTTTCTTT
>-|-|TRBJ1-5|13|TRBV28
CASSPNSNQPQHF
TGTGCCAGCAGTCCAAATAGCAATCAGCCCCAGCATTTT
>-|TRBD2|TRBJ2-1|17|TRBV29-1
CSVEAFGLAGSYNEQFF
TGCAGCGTTGAAGCCTTCGGACTAGCGGGATCCTACAATGAGCAGTTCTTC
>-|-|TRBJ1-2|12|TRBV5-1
CASSPGDYGYTF
TGCGCCAGCAGTCCCGGGGATTATGGCTACACCTTC
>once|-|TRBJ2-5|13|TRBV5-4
CASSLDRDETQYF
TGTGCCAGCAGCTTGGACAGGGACGAGACCCAGTACTTC
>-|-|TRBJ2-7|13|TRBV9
CASSVGGWGEQYF
TGTGCCAGCAGCGTAGGGGGCTGGGGCGAGCAGTACTTC
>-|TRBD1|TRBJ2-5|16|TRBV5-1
CASSLLTGTGQETQYF
TGCGCCAGCAGCTTATTAACCGGGACAGGACAAGAGACCCAGTACTTC
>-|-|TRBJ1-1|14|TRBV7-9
CASSLVGGPTEAFF
TGTGCCAGCAGCTTAGTGGGGGGGCCCACTGAAGCTTTCTTT
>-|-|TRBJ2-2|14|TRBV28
CASSFLPNTGELFF
TGTGCCAGCAGTTTTCTCCCGAACACCGGGGAGCTGTTTTTT
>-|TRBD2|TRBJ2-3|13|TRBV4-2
CASSQVPAGVGYF
TGTGCCAGCAGCCAAGTACCAGCGGGAGTGGGGTATTTT
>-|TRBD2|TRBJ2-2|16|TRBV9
CASSPSGGGATGELFF
TGTGCCAGCAGCCCCAGCGGGGGTGGGGCCACCGGGGAGCTGTTTTTT
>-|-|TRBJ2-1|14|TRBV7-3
CASSYEAQHNEQFF
TGTGCCAGCAGCTACGAAGCCCAACACAATGAGCAGTTCTTC
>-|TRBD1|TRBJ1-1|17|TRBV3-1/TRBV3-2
CASSHGYRGGTGTEAFF
TGTGCCAGCAGCCATGGGTACAGGGGAGGAACAGGCACTGAAGCTTTCTTT
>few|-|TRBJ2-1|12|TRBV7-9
CASSQDYLEQFF
TGTGCCAGCAGCCAAGACTATCTTGAGCAGTTCTTC
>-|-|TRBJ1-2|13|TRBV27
CASSQRNLDGYTF
TGTGCCAGCAGTCAGCGAAATTTGGATGGCTACACCTTC
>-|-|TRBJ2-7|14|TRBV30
CAWATQGTVREQYF
TGTGCCTGGGCTACACAGGGGACTGTTCGCGAGCAGTACTTC
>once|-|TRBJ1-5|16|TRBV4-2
CASSQGGLQRAQPQHF
TGTGCCAGCAGCCAAGGAGGGCTTCAGCGGGCTCAGCCCCAGCATTTT
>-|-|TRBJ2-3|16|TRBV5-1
CASSTQRSLGTDTQYF
TGCGCCAGCAGCACCCAGAGGTCCTTAGGCACAGATACGCAGTATTTT
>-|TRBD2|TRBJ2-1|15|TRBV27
CASSPTSGRLNEQFF
TGTGCCAGCAGTCCAACTAGCGGGAGGTTGAATGAGCAGTTCTTC
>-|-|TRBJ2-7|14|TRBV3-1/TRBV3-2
CASSLEQGTYEQYF
TGTGCCAGCAGCCTTGAACAGGGAACCTACGAGCAGTACTTC
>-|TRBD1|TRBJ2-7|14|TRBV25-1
CASSDRTGSYEQYF
TGTGCCAGCAGTGACCGGACAGGATCCTACGAGCAGTACTTC
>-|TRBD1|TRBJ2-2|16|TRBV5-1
CASSLEGTGNTGELFF
TGCGCCAGCAGCTTGGAGGGGACAGGGAACACCGGGGAGCTGTTTTTT
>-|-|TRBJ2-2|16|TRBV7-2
CASSFTTNRFTGELFF
TGTGCCAGCAGTTTTACGACCAACAGGTTCACCGGGGAGCTGTTTTTT
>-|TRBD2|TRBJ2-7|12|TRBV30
CAWSHPPGGPYF
TGTGCCTGGAGTCACCCCCCGGGAGGACCGTACTTC